Presented here are 7 T cell receptor beta chains from one specimen sequenced in a study of blood T cell repertoires in COVID-19. The table came from immunoSEQ multiplex PCR; TCRdb's copy has only in-frame clones and leaves some out. The sample records 40,000 to 50,000 clones, about 83% being singletons. The sample taken for sequencing was peripheral blood. These receptors all stem from an older woman with acute or convalescent COVID-19.

This chain joins TRBV11-2 and TRBJ1-2; D ambiguous. CDR3 length equals 12 residues. CDR1 and CDR2 from the germline V gene are SGHAT and FQNNGV. V was cut by 4 bases and J by 5 bases, with 8 bases left in between. CDR3 region: CASSSAGYGYTF. CDR3 nucleotide sequence: TGTGCCAGCAGCTCCGCCGGGTATGGCTACACCTTC.

V and J are TRBV11-2 and TRBJ1-1; 8 bases agree with TRBD1. The CDR3 consists of 19 residues. In germline, CDR1 is SGHAT, CDR2 FQNNGV. V was clipped by 2 bases and J by 3 bases; unmatched bases: 17. DNA for the CDR3: TGTGCCAGCAGCTTATGGATGGGCAGGGGGCTCTGGAAGGACACTGAAGCTTTCTTT. Translating it yields CASSLWMGRGLWKDTEAFF. The entire variable domain, with the rest obtained from reference TRBV11-2 and TRBJ1-1, is as follows: EAGVAQSPRYKIIEKRQSVAFWCNPISGHATLYWYQQILGQGPKLLIQFQNNGVVDDSQLPKDRFSAERLKGVDSTLKIQPAKLEDSAVYLCASSLWMGRGLWKDTEAFFGQGTRLTVV.

This clone was seen a single time. This chain uses TRBV19 with TRBJ2-5; tentatively, D is TRBD2 (6 bases). The germline CDR1 and CDR2 sequences are LNHDA and SQIVND (reference sequence). CDR3 length: 15 amino acids. V lost 4 bases and J lost 2, with 14 bases in between. CDR3 coding DNA: TGTGCCAGTAGTACCTCGGGACTCCCACAAGAGACCCAGTACTTC. Protein: CASSTSGLPQETQYF.

The V and J genes are TRBV28 and TRBJ1-5; D is undetermined. Deletions cut 3 bases from V and 2 bases from J, with 20 bases between. Germline V gives CDR1 MDHEN, CDR2 SYDVKM. The CDR3 contains 18 residues. The CDR3 sequence: CASSFVAAGTFRNQPQHF. CDR3 DNA sequence: TGTGCCAGCAGTTTTGTAGCGGCAGGCACTTTTCGCAATCAGCCCCAGCATTTT.

This chain connects TRBV27 to TRBJ1-2; D is uncertain. This CDR3 has 14 amino acids. Germline CDR1 MNHEY, CDR2 SMNVEV (reference sequence). Trimming stripped 6 bases from V and 7 bases from J, with 18 bases between. The CDR3 DNA is TGTGCCAGCAGCCGGAGGGAGGGAGTACGTGGCTACACCTTC. Protein: CASSRREGVRGYTF.

The rearrangement links TRBV28 to TRBJ1-1, with 8 nucleotides matching TRBD1. Per the germline V gene, CDR1 is MDHEN and CDR2 is SYDVKM. This CDR3 is built from 13 residues. V lost 6 bases and J lost 10; bases outside the gene matches: 10. CDR3 coding DNA: TGTGCCAGCAGCCAAACAGGGGGAAGGGGAGCTTTCTTT. Its protein is CASSQTGGRGAFF.

The chain uses TRBV2 and TRBJ1-4; TRBD1 is a possible D gene (6 bases). The V end lost 6 bases, the J end lost 12 bases, and 23 bases lay between the germline ends. This CDR3 region has 15 residues. Germline V gene data show CDR1 as SNHLY and CDR2 as FYNNEI. In DNA form, the CDR3 reads TGTGCCAGCAGCGAAATGGGGGCATCCCGAGGCCAACTGTTTTTT. This encodes CASSEMGASRGQLFF. The variable domain in full, with the rest retrieved from reference TRBV2 and TRBJ1-4, is EPEVTQTPSHQVTQMGQEVILRCVPISNHLYFYWYRQILGQKVEFLVSFYNNEISEKSEIFDDQFSVERPDGSNFTLKIRSTKLEDSAMYFCASSEMGASRGQLFFGSGTQLSVL.